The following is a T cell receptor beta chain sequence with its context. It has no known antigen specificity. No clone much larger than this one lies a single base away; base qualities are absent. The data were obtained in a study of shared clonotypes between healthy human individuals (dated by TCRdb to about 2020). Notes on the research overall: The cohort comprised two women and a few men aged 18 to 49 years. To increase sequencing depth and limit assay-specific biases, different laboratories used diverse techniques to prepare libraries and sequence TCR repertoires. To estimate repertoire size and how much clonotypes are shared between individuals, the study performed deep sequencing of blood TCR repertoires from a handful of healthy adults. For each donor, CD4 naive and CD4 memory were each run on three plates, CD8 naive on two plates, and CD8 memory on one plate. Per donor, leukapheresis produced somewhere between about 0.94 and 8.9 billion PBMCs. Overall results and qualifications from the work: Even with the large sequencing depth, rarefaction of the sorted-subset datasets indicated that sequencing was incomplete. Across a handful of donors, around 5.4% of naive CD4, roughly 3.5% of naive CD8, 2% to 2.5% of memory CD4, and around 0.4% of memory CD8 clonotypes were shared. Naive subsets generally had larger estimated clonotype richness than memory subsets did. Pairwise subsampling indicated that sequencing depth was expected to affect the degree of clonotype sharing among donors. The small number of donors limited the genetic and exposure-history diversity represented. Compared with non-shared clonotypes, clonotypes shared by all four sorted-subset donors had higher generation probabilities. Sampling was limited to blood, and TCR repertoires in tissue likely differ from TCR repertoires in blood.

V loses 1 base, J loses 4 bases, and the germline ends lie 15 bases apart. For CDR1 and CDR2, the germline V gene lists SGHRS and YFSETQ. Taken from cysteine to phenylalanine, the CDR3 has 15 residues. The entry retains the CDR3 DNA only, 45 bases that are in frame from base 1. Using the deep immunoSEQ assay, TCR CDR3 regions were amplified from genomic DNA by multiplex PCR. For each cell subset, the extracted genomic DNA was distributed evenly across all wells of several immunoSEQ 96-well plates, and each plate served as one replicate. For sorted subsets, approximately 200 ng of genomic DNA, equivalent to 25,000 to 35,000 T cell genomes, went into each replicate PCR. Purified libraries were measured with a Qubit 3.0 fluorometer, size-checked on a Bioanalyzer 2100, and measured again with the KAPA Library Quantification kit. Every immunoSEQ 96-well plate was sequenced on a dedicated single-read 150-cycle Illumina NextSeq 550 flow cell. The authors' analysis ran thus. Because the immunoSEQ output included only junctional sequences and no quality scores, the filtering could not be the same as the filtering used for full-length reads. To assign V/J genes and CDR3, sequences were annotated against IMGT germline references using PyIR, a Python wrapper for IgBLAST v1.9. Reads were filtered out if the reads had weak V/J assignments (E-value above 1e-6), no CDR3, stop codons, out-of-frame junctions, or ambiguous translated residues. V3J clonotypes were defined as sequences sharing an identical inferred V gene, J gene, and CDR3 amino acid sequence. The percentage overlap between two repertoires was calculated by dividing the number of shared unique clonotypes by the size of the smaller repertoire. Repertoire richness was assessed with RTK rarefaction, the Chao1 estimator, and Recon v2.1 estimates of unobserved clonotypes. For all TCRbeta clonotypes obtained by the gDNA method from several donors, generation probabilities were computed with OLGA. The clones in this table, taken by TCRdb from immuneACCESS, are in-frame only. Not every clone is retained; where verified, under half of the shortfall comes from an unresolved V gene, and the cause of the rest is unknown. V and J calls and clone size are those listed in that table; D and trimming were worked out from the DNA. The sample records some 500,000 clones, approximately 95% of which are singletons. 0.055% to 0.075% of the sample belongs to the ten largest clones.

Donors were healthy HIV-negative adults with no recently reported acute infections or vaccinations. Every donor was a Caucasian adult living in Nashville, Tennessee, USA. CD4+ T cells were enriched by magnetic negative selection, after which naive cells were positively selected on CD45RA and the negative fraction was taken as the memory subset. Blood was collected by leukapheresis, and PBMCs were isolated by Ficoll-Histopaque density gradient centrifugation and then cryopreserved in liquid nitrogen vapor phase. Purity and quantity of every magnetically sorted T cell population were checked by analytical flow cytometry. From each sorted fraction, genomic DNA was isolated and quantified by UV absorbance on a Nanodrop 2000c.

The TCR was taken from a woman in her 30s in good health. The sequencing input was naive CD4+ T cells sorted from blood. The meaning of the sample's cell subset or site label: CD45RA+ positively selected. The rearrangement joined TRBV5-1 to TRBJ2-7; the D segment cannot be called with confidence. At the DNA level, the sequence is TGCGCCAGCAGCTTGCTCGCGGACCCGATTTACGAGCAGTACTTC. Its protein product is CASSLLADPIYEQYF.